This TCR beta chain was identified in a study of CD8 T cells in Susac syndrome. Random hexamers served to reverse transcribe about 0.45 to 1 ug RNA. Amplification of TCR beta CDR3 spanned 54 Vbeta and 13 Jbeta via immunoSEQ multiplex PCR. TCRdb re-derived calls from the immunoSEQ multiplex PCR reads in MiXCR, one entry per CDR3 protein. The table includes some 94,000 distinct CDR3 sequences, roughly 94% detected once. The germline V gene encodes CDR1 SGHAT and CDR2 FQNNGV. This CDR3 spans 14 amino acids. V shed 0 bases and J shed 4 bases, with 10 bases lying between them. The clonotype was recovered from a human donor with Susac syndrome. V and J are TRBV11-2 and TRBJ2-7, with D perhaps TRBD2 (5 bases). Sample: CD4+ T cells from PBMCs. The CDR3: CASSLEEEDYEQYF. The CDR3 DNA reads TGTGCCAGCAGCTTAGAGGAGGAGGATTACGAGCAGTACTTC.